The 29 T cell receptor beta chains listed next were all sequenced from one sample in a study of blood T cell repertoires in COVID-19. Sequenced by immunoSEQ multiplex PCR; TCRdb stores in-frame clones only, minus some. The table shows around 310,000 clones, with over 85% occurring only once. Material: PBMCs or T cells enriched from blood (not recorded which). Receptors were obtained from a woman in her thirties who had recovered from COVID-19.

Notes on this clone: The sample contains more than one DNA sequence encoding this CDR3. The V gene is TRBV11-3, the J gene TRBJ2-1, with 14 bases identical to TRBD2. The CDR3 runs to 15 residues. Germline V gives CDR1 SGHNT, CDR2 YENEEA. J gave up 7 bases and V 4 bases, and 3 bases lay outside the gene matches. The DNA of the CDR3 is TGTGCCAGCAGCTCCGGGACTAGCGGGAGTAATGAGCAGTTCTTC. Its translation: CASSSGTSGSNEQFF.

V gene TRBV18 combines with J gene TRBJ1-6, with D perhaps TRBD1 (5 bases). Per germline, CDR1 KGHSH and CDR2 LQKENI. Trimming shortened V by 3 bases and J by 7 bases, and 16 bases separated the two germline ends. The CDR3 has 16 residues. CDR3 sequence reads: CASSPSRAPGNSPLHF. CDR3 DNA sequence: TGTGCCAGCTCACCTAGCAGGGCCCCTGGGAATTCACCCCTCCACTTT.

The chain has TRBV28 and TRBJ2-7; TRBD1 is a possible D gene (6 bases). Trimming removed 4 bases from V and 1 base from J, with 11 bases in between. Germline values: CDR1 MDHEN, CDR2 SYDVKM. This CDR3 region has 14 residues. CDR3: CASSYLTGSYEQYF. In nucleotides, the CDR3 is TGTGCCAGCAGTTACCTAACAGGGTCCTACGAGCAGTACTTC.

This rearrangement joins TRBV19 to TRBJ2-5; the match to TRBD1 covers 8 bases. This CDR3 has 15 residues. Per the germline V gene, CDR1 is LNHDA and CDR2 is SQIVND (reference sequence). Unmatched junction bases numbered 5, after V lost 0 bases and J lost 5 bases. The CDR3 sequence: CASSIDYRGFETQYF. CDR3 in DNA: TGTGCCAGTAGTATAGACTACAGGGGGTTTGAGACCCAGTACTTC.

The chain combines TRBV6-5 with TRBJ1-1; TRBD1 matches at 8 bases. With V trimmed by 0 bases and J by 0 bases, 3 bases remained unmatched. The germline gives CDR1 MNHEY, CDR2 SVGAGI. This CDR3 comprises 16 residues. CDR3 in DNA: TGTGCCAGCAGTTACTCGACAGGGGTCATGAACACTGAAGCTTTCTTT. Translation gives CASSYSTGVMNTEAFF.

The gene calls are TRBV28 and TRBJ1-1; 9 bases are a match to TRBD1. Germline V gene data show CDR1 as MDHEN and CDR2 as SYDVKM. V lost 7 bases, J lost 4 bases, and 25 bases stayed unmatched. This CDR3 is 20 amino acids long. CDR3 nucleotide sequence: TGTGCCAGCAAGTTTTATCGGCTATTGGGACAGGGTTTAAGGGGCACTGAAGCTTTCTTT. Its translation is CASKFYRLLGQGLRGTEAFF.

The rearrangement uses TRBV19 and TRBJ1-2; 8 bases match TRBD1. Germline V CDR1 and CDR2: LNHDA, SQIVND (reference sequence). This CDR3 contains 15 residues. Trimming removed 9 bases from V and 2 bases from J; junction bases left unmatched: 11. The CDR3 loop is CASVSLQGANYGYTF. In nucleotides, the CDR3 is TGTGCCAGCGTCTCTCTCCAGGGGGCAAACTATGGCTACACCTTC. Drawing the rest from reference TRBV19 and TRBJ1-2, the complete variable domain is DGGITQSPKYLFRKEGQNVTLSCEQNLNHDAMYWYRQDPGQGLRLIYYSQIVNDFQKGDIAEGYSVSREKKESFPLTVTSAQKNPTAFYLCASVSLQGANYGYTFGSGTRLTVV.

CDR3 sequence (DNA): TGTGCCAGCAGCGTCAGCACAGCTTATGGCTACACCTTC. As protein: CASSVSTAYGYTF. The chain links TRBV9 to TRBJ1-2; D is undetermined. Trimming took off 2 bases at V and 5 bases at J, with 10 bases between the two ends. CDR3 length: 13 residues. Germline V gene sequence: CDR1 SGDLS, CDR2 YYNGEE.

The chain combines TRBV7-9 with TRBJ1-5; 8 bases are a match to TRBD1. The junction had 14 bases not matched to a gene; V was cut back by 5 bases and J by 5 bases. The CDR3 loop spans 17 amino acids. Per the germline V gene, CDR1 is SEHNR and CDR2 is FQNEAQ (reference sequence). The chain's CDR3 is CASSPLSDRAYYQPQHF. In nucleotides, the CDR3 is TGTGCCAGCAGCCCATTATCGGACAGGGCTTATTATCAGCCCCAGCATTTT.

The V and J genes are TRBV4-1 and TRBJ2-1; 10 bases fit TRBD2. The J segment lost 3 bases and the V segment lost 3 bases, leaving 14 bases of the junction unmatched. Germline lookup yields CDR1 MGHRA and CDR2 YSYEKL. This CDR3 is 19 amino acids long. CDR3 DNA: TGCGCCAGCAGCCATACTATTGCTAGCGGGAGTGCTAGCTACAATGAGCAGTTCTTC. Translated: CASSHTIASGSASYNEQFF.

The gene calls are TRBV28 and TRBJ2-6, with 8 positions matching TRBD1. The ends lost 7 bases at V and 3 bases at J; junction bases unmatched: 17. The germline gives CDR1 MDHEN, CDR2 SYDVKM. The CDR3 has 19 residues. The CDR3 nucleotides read TGTGCCAGCACCACCTTCGTGGACAGGGCTTCGCGTGGGGCCAACGTCCTGACTTTC. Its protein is CASTTFVDRASRGANVLTF.

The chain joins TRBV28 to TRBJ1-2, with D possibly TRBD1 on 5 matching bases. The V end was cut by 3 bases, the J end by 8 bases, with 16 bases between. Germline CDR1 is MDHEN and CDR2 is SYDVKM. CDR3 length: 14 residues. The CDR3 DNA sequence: TGTGCCAGCAGTTTTGGACACCGTTATAGGGGCTACACCTTC. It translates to CASSFGHRYRGYTF.

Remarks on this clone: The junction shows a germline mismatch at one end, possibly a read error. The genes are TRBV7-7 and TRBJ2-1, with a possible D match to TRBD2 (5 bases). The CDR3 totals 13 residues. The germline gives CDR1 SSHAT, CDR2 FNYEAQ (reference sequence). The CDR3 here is CASSQTRYNEQFF. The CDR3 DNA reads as TGTGCTAGCAGCCAAACTAGATACAATGAGCAGTTCTTC.

The CDR3 bases are TGTGCCAGCAGCTTTTGGACTAGCGGGAGCGAGCAGTACTTC. It encodes CASSFWTSGSEQYF. The chain uses TRBV3-1 (or the pseudogene TRBV3-2) and TRBJ2-7, with TRBD2 identical over 13 bases. There are 14 residues in the CDR3. From germline, CDR1 is LGHDT and CDR2 YNNKEL (reference sequence). Trimming removed 5 bases from V and 6 bases from J; junction bases left unmatched: 4.

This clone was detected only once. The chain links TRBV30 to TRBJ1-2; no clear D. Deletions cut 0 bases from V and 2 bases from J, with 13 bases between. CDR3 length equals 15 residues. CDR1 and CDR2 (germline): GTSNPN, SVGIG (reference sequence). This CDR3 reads CAWSVLSAGNYGYTF. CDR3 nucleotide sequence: TGTGCCTGGAGTGTACTTAGCGCAGGCAACTATGGCTACACCTTC.

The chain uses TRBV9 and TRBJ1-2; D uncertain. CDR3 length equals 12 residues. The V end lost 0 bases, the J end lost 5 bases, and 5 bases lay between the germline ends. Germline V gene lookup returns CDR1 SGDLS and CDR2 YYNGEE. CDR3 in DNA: TGTGCCAGCAGCGTAGATAAATATGGCTACACCTTC. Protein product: CASSVDKYGYTF.

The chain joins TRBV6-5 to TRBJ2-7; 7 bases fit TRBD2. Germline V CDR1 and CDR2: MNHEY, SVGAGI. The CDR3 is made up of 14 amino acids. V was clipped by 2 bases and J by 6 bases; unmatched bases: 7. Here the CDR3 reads CASSYRREGPEQYF. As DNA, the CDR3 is TGTGCCAGCAGTTACAGGAGGGAGGGCCCCGAGCAGTACTTC.

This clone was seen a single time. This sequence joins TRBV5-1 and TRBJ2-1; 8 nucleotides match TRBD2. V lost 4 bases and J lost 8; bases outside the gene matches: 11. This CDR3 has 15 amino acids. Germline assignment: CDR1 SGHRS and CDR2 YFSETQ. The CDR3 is CASSQIAGPGDEQFF. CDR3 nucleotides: TGCGCCAGCAGCCAAATAGCGGGGCCTGGAGATGAGCAGTTCTTC.

CDR3 in amino acids: CASSELLTGVGSYGYTF. The DNA of the CDR3 is TGTGCCAGCAGCGAGTTGCTGACAGGGGTCGGATCCTATGGCTACACCTTC. J is TRBJ1-2 and V is TRBV4-2; 8 bases agree with TRBD1. J gave up 4 bases and V 5 bases, and 15 bases lay outside the gene matches. The CDR3 runs to 17 residues. The germline gives CDR1 LGHNA, CDR2 YNFKEQ.

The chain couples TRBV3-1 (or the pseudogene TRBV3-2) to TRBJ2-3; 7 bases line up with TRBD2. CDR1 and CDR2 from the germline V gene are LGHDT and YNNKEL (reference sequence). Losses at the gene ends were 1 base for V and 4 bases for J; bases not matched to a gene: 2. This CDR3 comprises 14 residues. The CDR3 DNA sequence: TGTGCCAGCAGCCAAGCGGGAGGAGCAGATACGCAGTATTTT. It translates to CASSQAGGADTQYF.

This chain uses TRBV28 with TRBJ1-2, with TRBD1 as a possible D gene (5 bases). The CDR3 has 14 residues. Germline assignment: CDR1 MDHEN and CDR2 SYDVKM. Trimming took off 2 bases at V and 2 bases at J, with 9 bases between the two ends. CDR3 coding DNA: TGTGCCAGCAGTTTAGTACAGGTGAACTATGGCTACACCTTC. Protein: CASSLVQVNYGYTF.

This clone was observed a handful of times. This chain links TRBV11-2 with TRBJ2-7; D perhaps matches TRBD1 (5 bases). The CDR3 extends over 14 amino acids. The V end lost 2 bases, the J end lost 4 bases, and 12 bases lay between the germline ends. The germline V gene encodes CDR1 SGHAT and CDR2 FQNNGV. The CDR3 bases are TGTGCCAGCAGCTTACCAAAGACAGCGTACGAGCAGTACTTC. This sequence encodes CASSLPKTAYEQYF.

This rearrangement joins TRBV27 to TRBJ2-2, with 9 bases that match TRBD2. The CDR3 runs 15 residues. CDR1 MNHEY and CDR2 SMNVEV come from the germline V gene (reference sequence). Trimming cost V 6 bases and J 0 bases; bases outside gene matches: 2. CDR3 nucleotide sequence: TGTGCCAGCAGAATAGCGGGAGCGAACACCGGGGAGCTGTTTTTT. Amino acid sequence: CASRIAGANTGELFF.

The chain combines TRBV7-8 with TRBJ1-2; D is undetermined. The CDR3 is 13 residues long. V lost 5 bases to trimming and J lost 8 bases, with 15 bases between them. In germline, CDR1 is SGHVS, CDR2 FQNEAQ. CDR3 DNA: TGTGCCAGCAGCCGTACAGCCGCCCAGGGCTACACCTTC. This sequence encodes CASSRTAAQGYTF. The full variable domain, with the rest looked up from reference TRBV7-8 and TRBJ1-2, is GAGVSQSPRYKVAKRGQDVALRCDPISGHVSLFWYQQALGQGPEFLTYFQNEAQLDKSGLPSDRFFAERPEGSVSTLKIQRTQQEDSAVYLCASSRTAAQGYTFGSGTRLTVV.

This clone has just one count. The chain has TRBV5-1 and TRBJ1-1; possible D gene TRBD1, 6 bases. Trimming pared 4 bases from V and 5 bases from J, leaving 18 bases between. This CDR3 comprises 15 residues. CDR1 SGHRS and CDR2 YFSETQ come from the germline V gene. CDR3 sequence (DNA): TGCGCCAGCAGCAAGGACGGGACAACGGGGACTGAAGCTTTCTTT. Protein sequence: CASSKDGTTGTEAFF.

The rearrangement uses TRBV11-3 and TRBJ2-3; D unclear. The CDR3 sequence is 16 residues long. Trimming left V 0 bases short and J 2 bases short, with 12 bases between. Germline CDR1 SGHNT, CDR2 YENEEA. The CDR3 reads CASSLDPPGNTDTQYF. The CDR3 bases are TGTGCCAGCAGCTTAGATCCTCCGGGTAACACAGATACGCAGTATTTT.

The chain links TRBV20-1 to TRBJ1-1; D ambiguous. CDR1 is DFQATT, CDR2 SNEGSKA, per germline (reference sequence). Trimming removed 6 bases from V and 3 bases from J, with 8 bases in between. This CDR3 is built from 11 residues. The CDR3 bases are TGCAGTGCCCCCACTGACACTGAAGCTTTCTTT. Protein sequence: CSAPTDTEAFF.

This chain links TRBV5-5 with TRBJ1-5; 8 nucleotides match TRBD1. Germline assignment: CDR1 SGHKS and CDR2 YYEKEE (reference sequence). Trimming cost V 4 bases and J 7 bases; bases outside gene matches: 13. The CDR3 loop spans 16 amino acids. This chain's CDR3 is CASSPGETGVGQPQHF. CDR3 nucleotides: TGTGCCAGCAGCCCGGGGGAGACAGGGGTTGGGCAGCCCCAGCATTTT.

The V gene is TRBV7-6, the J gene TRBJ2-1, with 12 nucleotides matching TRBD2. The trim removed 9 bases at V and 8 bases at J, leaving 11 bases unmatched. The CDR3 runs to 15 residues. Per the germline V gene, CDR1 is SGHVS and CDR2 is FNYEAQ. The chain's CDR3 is CASSTSGRFSDEQFF. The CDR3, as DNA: TGTGCCAGTTCTACTAGCGGGAGGTTTTCCGATGAGCAGTTCTTC.